These 22 T cell receptor beta chains originate from one sample sequenced in a study of T cells after posttransplantation cyclophosphamide. Control samples came 1 year after myeloablative marrow transplants with methotrexate plus calcineurin inhibitor. Generated by immunoSEQ multiplex PCR, the TCRdb table keeps only in-frame clones and is missing some. The table lists about 15,000 clones, 84% of them singletons. This material consisted of PBMCs, taken roughly 350 days after allogeneic stem cell transplant with calcineurin inhibitor and methotrexate. These receptors were taken from a young adult male patient who received an allogeneic stem cell transplant from a related donor, was CMV-positive, and had no GVHD. Some of the T cells may derive from the graft donor.

The V call is TRBV19, the J call TRBJ1-4; 10 positions agree with TRBD1. This CDR3 spans 15 amino acids. V trimming: 5 bases; J trimming: 5 bases; junction bases outside the gene matches: 5. Germline V gives CDR1 LNHDA, CDR2 SQIVND (reference sequence). The chain's CDR3 is CASSLAGQGNEKLFF. The CDR3 DNA reads TGTGCCAGTAGTTTAGCGGGACAGGGGAATGAAAAACTGTTTTTT.

The V gene is TRBV4-3, the J gene TRBJ2-1; 8 bases map to TRBD1. Trimming cost V 0 bases and J 9 bases; bases outside gene matches: 16. The CDR3 consists of 18 residues. The germline V gene encodes CDR1 LGHNA and CDR2 YSLEER. This chain's CDR3 is CASSQEGAGGGRLSEQFF. The DNA for the CDR3 is TGCGCCAGCAGCCAAGAAGGGGCAGGGGGCGGTAGGCTAAGTGAGCAGTTCTTC.

The V gene is TRBV2, the J gene TRBJ1-5, with 8 positions matching TRBD1. The CDR3 totals 14 residues. Germline-derived CDR1 and CDR2 are SNHLY and FYNNEI. The V gene end was trimmed by 4 bases and the J gene end by 5 bases; junction bases not matched to a gene: 4. The CDR3 here is CASSGQGWDQPQHF. The CDR3 DNA reads as TGTGCCAGCAGTGGACAGGGGTGGGATCAGCCCCAGCATTTT.

The rearrangement links TRBV29-1 to TRBJ2-7; TRBD1 is a possible D gene (5 bases). Germline CDR1 and CDR2: SQVTM and ANQGSEA. V was trimmed by 4 bases and J by 2 bases, leaving 9 bases between them. The CDR3 runs 12 residues. As DNA, the CDR3 is TGCAGCGTTGCGGACATTCCCTACGAGCAGTACTTC. It is translated as CSVADIPYEQYF.

The chain couples TRBV7-9 to TRBJ1-5; D unresolved. Trimming removed 4 bases from V and 2 bases from J, with 12 bases in between. The CDR3 spans 15 residues. Germline V gene sequence: CDR1 SEHNR, CDR2 FQNEAQ (reference sequence). This CDR3 reads CASSSPGMGNQPQHF. Written as DNA, the CDR3 is TGTGCCAGCAGCTCCCCGGGTATGGGCAATCAGCCCCAGCATTTT. The variable domain in full, with the rest retrieved from reference TRBV7-9 and TRBJ1-5, is DTGVSQNPRHKITKRGQNVTFRCDPISEHNRLYWYRQTLGQGPEFLTYFQNEAQLEKSRLLSDRFSAERPKGSFSTLEIQRTEQGDSAMYLCASSSPGMGNQPQHFGDGTRLSIL.

Here the CDR3 reads CASSIQGATYEQYF. CDR3 coding DNA: TGTGCCAGCAGCATACAGGGGGCGACCTACGAGCAGTACTTC. This rearrangement joins TRBV7-9 to TRBJ2-5; TRBD1 agrees at 9 bases. Judging by the DNA end, TRBJ2-7 fits better; the J call may be wrong. CDR1 and CDR2 (germline): SEHNR, FQNEAQ (reference sequence). This CDR3 region has 14 residues.

This clone was seen just once. At one end, the junction sequence differs from germline, possibly due to a read error. The gene calls are TRBV18 and TRBJ2-1, with 13 bases that match TRBD2. CDR3 length: 18 amino acids. CDR1 and CDR2 (germline): KGHSH, LQKENI. The CDR3 protein is CASSRGLAGSLSYSEQFF. DNA of the CDR3: TGTGCCAGCTCACGGGGACTAGCGGGGTCCCTCTCCTACAGTGAGCAGTTCTTC.

The chain combines TRBV7-6 with TRBJ2-5; 7 bases fit TRBD1. This CDR3 contains 13 residues. Germline CDR1 is SGHVS and CDR2 is FNYEAQ. After removal of 0 bases from V and 7 bases from J, the junction contained 2 bases not matched to a gene. The CDR3 sequence is CASSLARQGTQYF. DNA of the CDR3: TGTGCCAGCAGCTTAGCGAGACAGGGGACCCAGTACTTC.

The CDR3 region has the DNA TGCGCCAGCAGCACTAGCGGGAGCCACGAGCAGTACTTC. It codes for CASSTSGSHEQYF. This sequence joins TRBV5-1 and TRBJ2-7, with 11 positions matching TRBD2. The CDR3 sequence is 13 residues long. Germline assignment: CDR1 SGHRS and CDR2 YFSETQ. Trimming removed 4 bases from V and 5 bases from J; junction bases left unmatched: 2.

The chain recombines TRBV5-5 with TRBJ1-4; D ambiguous. Germline V gene data show CDR1 as SGHKS and CDR2 as YYEKEE (reference sequence). This CDR3 comprises 14 residues. V was shortened by 0 bases and J by 8 bases, with 11 bases between the two germline ends. The CDR3 spells CASSLAVGLEKLFF. CDR3 DNA: TGTGCCAGCAGCTTGGCAGTTGGCCTCGAAAAACTGTTTTTT.

The CDR3, as DNA: TGTGCCACCAGCAGATTTCCGGGTTCTGGGGAAAAACTGTTTTTT. Amino acids: CATSRFPGSGEKLFF. The chain links TRBV15 to TRBJ1-4; D is unresolved. Trimming cost V 2 bases and J 8 bases, with 15 bases left between them. Germline loops: CDR1 LNHNV, CDR2 YYDKDF (reference sequence). The CDR3 is 15 residues long.

This clone appeared a few times. This chain joins TRBV7-9 and TRBJ1-1; 12 positions agree with TRBD1. The CDR3 covers 15 residues. V dropped 6 bases and J dropped 1; count of bases not matched to a gene: 3. The germline V gene has CDR1 SEHNR and CDR2 FQNEAQ (reference sequence). The CDR3 DNA is TGTGCCAGCAGAAGGGACAGGGGGCCGAACACTGAAGCTTTCTTT. It translates to CASRRDRGPNTEAFF.

The chain recombines TRBV9 with TRBJ2-5; tentatively, D is TRBD1 (5 bases). Deletions cut 4 bases from V and 4 bases from J, with 17 bases between. CDR1 and CDR2 (germline): SGDLS, YYNGEE. The CDR3 has 15 amino acids. The CDR3 region has the DNA TGTGCCAGCAGCACCTCCGGACACCCTCGAGAGACCCAGTACTTC. It is translated as CASSTSGHPRETQYF.

This clone was found a few times. This same CDR3 is encoded by further DNA sequences in the sample. This chain connects TRBV30 to TRBJ2-7; 7 nucleotides match TRBD1. This CDR3 is built from 15 residues. Looked up from germline, CDR1 is GTSNPN and CDR2 is SVGIG (reference sequence). The junction had 8 bases not matched to a gene; V was cut back by 3 bases and J by 0 bases. The CDR3 protein is CAWRNRGLSSYEQYF. CDR3 nucleotides: TGTGCCTGGAGAAACAGGGGTCTCAGCTCCTACGAGCAGTACTTC.

This clone showed up just once. This sequence joins TRBV28 and TRBJ2-2; D unresolved. Trimming removed 6 bases from V and 5 bases from J, with 16 bases in between. The CDR3 is 15 amino acids. The germline gives CDR1 MDHEN, CDR2 SYDVKM. The CDR3 DNA reads as TGTGCCAGCAGCTCCCCTATTTCGAGTACCGGGGAGCTGTTTTTT. It yields the protein CASSSPISSTGELFF.

This chain joins TRBV18 and TRBJ1-2; 9 bases align to TRBD1. The germline V gene has CDR1 KGHSH and CDR2 LQKENI. The J segment lost 5 bases and the V segment lost 5 bases, leaving 6 bases of the junction unmatched. The CDR3 spans 14 residues. CDR3 sequence (DNA): TGTGCCAGCTCATCCGGGACAGGGAAATATGGCTACACCTTC. Translated, it gives CASSSGTGKYGYTF. The variable domain in full, with the rest retrieved from reference TRBV18 and TRBJ1-2, is NAGVMQNPRHLVRRRGQEARLRCSPMKGHSHVYWYRQLPEEGLKFMVYLQKENIIDESGMPKERFSAEFPKEGPSILRIQQVVRGDSAAYFCASSSGTGKYGYTFGSGTRLTVV.

The rearrangement links TRBV21-1 to TRBJ2-1; the D call in the table, TRBD1, was not verified against the DNA. TRBV21-1 is given as a pseudogene. The CDR3 is 16 residues long. Here the CDR3 DNA reads TGTGCCAGCAGCAAAGGGGTTGGGGACAGGGGCGGTGAGCAGTTCTTC. This encodes CASSKGVGDRGGEQFF.

The chain recombines TRBV19 with TRBJ1-2; TRBD1 might be the D (6 bases). V was pared by 6 bases and J by 2 bases, with 13 bases between. The CDR3 loop spans 14 amino acids. Germline V gene lookup returns CDR1 LNHDA and CDR2 SQIVND (reference sequence). CDR3 DNA: TGTGCCAGTAGAGGCTTACAGGGCAACTATGGCTACACCTTC. It encodes CASRGLQGNYGYTF.

The chain carries TRBV19 and TRBJ2-1; the D gene is possibly TRBD1 (6 bases). Trimming removed 3 bases from V and 9 bases from J, with 18 bases in between. The CDR3 extends over 15 amino acids. CDR1 and CDR2 from the germline V gene are LNHDA and SQIVND (reference sequence). For the CDR3, the DNA is TGTGCCAGTAGTATTTATAGCGCAAGGGGGAGTGAGCAGTTCTTC. Its translation is CASSIYSARGSEQFF.

V is TRBV28 and J is TRBJ1-2, with 7 bases matching TRBD1. The CDR3 runs to 14 residues. The trim removed 6 bases at V and 0 bases at J, leaving 4 bases unmatched. The germline gives CDR1 MDHEN, CDR2 SYDVKM. CDR3: CASRLRGPNYGYTF. CDR3 bases: TGTGCCAGCAGGCTGAGGGGGCCTAACTATGGCTACACCTTC.

The chain is built from TRBV20-1 and TRBJ2-1; D not certain. The CDR3 loop spans 11 amino acids. The V end was cut by 0 bases, the J end by 10 bases, with 7 bases between. Germline-derived CDR1 and CDR2 are DFQATT and SNEGSKA (reference sequence). The CDR3, as DNA: TGCAGTGCTAGAGAGACACCCGAGCAGTTCTTC. Protein product: CSARETPEQFF.

V is TRBV18 and J is TRBJ1-5, with D possibly matching TRBD1 (6 bases). Germline CDR1 and CDR2: KGHSH and LQKENI. Trimming stripped 2 bases from V and 3 bases from J, with 17 bases between. The CDR3 is 17 residues long. The CDR3 DNA reads TGTGCCAGCTCACCAAGAGAGAGGACAGCTGTCAATCAGCCCCAGCATTTT. This sequence encodes CASSPRERTAVNQPQHF.